Listed here are 3 T cell receptor beta chains from one sample, sequenced in a study of blood T cells in healthy people across ages. For the second PCR, which ran for roughly 6 to 11 cycles, a sample-barcoded 5' primer and a J-beta primer mix were used. MiXCR was run by TCRdb on the 5' RACE reads, yielding one entry per CDR3 protein. Of 890,000 or so distinct CDR3 sequences listed, around two thirds were seen once; the top ten hold about a quarter. Sequenced: blood. The source of these receptors is a man aged 30 to 39 in good health.

DNA of the CDR3: TGTGCCACCAGCAGAGATCACAGGGAGGAGACCCAGTACTTC. Translated: CATSRDHREETQYF. This chain links TRBV15 with TRBJ2-5, with a weak D call TRBD1 (6 bases). CDR1 LNHNV and CDR2 YYDKDF come from the germline V gene (reference sequence). V lost 0 bases, J lost 5 bases, and 10 bases lay in between. There are 14 residues in the CDR3. Supplemented by reference TRBV15 and TRBJ2-5, the full variable domain reads DAMVIQNPRYQVTQFGKPVTLSCSQTLNHNVMYWYQQKSSQAPKLLFHYYDKDFNNEADTPDNFQSRRPNTSFCFLDIRSPGLGDTAMYLCATSRDHREETQYFGPGTRLLVL.

The chain uses TRBV7-9 and TRBJ2-1, with 10 bases fitting TRBD2. CDR1 and CDR2 from the germline V gene are SEHNR and FQNEAQ (reference sequence). This CDR3 contains 17 residues. With V trimmed by 0 bases and J by 7 bases, 9 bases remained unmatched. CDR3 sequence reads: CASSLAYASGGINEQFF. The CDR3 coding sequence is TGTGCCAGCAGCTTAGCTTATGCTAGCGGGGGAATTAATGAGCAGTTCTTC.

This clonotype was found many times. The chain links TRBV6-5 to TRBJ2-7, with D perhaps TRBD1 or TRBD2 (7 bases each). Looked up from germline, CDR1 is MNHEY and CDR2 is SVGAGI. This CDR3 has 14 amino acids. V was pared by 5 bases and J by 1 base, with 12 bases between. The CDR3 loop reads CASSLQGGSYEQYF. In DNA, the CDR3 is TGTGCCAGCAGTCTTCAGGGGGGGTCCTACGAGCAGTACTTC.